This T cell receptor beta chain was identified during a study of T cell responses to AZD1222 COVID-19 vaccine (dated by TCRdb to the early 2020s). For context, the study as a whole: A total of 233 trial participants underwent TCR sequencing, of whom around 210 had received two doses of AZD1222 and roughly 26 had received two doses of the MenACWY control vaccine. Enrollment into the trials was organized by age into subgroups of 18-55, 56-69 and 70-plus years, and those subgroups contained roughly 140, 27 and 60 TCR-sequenced participants, respectively.

The CDR3 regions of human TCRbeta chains were analyzed by immunosequencing. The study's processing was this. Repertoire TCRs were matched against a reference library of SARS-CoV-2-specific TCRs generated with the MIRA antigen-specificity platform. Breadth was defined as the fraction of unique TCRs that were SARS-CoV-2-associated. Depth was defined as the fraction of total T cells that were SARS-CoV-2-associated. Using the MIRA data, each spike-specific TCR was assigned both to the spike region to which the TCR was reactive and to a CD4 or CD8 class. Log10-transformed breadth and depth values were compared by one-way ANOVA with Sidak's multiple comparisons tests. The immuneACCESS repertoire file appears here via TCRdb, limited to in-frame rearrangements. These files lack a portion of the clones; in checked studies, under half of the deficit traces to unresolved V genes, and the cause of the others is not known. V, J and clone size were drawn from that table, and D and trimming were deduced from the DNA. The sample yields 250,000 to 300,000 clones; 90% to 95% were counted once. The top ten hold 0.5% to 0.65% of the sample.

The CDR3, cysteine through phenylalanine, is 19 amino acids long. Solely the CDR3 DNA is kept, with 57 bases framed from the first base. V lost 3 bases and J lost 5 bases, and the count of bases not matched to a germline gene is 22. Based on the germline V gene, the CDR1 and CDR2 sequences are KGHSH and LQKENI. Study-wide conclusions, independent of this receptor: After two AZD1222 doses, both the breadth and the depth of spike-specific TCRs were significantly higher than at day 0 and than in MenACWY recipients. The 56-69-year group was small, and its depth increase did not reach significance, likely because of low power. No day 14 peak-response samples were available, so repertoires were characterized only after the peak T cell response. Most participants were white British and females outnumbered males, and the authors suggested that clonal diversity may have been underestimated. Only a handful of AZD1222 recipients were SARS-CoV-2 seropositive at baseline, limiting conclusions about previously exposed vaccinees. CD4 TCRs associated with the vaccine covered the entire spike protein, and the dominant responses were in regions 160-218 and 743-854. Reportedly, almost half of the unique spike-specific TCRs recognized epitopes lying outside the regions that are mutated in the B.1.351 and B.1.1.7 variants.

The sample's time point label is to be understood as: about 28 days (+/-7) after the second vaccine dose. AZD1222 recipients given second doses at about 4 weeks or at about 12 weeks were pooled, since spike-specific TCR depth and breadth were not found to differ between the two schedules. Vaccinee samples were obtained from the UK trials COV001 and COV002, which included a single-blind randomized controlled phase 2/3 trial of AZD1222 (ChAdOx1 nCoV-19) in healthy adults. Trial participant PBMC samples were collected at day 0 and day 28 after the second dose for TCRbeta chain sequencing. Remarks on this clone: It lacks a known antigen. The record has no base qualities; no much larger clone is one base away.

The sample consisted of peripheral blood, taken 28 days after the second AZD1222 dose. This receptor was taken from an adult who received the AZD1222 COVID-19 vaccine. The chain joins TRBV18 to TRBJ2-7; TRBD1 lines up with 7 middle nucleotides. Here is the DNA: TGTGCCAGCTCACCCCCAGTAGGCCCCGACAGGGCGGCACCGGACGAGCAGTACTTC. Protein translation: CASSPPVGPDRAAPDEQYF. This CDR3, with the reference TRBV18 and TRBJ2-7 proteins standing in past its ends, gives the full variable domain NAGVMQNPRHLVRRRGQEARLRCSPMKGHSHVYWYRQLPEEGLKFMVYLQKENIIDESGMPKERFSAEFPKEGPSILRIQQVVRGDSAAYFCASSPPVGPDRAAPDEQYFGPGTRLTVT.